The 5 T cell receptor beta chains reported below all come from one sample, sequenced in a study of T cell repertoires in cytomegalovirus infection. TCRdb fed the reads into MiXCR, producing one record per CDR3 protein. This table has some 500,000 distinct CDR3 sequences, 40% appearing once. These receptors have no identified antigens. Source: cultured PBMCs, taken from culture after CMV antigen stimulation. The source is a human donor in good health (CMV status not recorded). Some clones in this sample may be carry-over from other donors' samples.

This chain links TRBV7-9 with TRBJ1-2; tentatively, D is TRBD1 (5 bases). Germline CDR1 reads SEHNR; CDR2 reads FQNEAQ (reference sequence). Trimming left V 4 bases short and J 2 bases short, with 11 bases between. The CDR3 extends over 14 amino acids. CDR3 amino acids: CASSYLDKNYGYTF. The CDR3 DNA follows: TGTGCCAGCAGCTACTTGGACAAGAACTATGGCTACACCTTC.

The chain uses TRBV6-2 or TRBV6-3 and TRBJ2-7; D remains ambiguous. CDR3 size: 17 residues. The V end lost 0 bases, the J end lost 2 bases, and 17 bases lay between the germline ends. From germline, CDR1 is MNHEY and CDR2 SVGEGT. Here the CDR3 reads CASSYSPFVGNTYEQYF. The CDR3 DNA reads TGTGCCAGCAGTTACTCCCCGTTTGTAGGCAACACCTACGAGCAGTACTTC.

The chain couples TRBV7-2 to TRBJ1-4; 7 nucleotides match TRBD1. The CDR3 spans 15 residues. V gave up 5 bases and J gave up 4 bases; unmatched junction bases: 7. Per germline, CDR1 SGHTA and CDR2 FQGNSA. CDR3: CASSPGTAFNEKLFF. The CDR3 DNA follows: TGTGCCAGCAGCCCCGGGACAGCCTTTAATGAAAAACTGTTTTTT.

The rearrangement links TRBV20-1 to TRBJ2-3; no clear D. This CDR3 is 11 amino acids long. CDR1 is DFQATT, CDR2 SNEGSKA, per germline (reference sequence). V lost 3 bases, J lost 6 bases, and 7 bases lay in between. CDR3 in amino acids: CSASYRDTQYF. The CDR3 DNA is TGCAGTGCTAGTTACCGGGATACGCAGTATTTT.

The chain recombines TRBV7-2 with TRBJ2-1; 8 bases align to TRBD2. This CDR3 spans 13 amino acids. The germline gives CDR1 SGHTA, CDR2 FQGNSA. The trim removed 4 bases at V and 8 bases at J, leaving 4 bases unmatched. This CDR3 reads CASSSTGGDEQFF. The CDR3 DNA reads TGTGCCAGCAGCTCCACCGGGGGGGATGAGCAGTTCTTC.